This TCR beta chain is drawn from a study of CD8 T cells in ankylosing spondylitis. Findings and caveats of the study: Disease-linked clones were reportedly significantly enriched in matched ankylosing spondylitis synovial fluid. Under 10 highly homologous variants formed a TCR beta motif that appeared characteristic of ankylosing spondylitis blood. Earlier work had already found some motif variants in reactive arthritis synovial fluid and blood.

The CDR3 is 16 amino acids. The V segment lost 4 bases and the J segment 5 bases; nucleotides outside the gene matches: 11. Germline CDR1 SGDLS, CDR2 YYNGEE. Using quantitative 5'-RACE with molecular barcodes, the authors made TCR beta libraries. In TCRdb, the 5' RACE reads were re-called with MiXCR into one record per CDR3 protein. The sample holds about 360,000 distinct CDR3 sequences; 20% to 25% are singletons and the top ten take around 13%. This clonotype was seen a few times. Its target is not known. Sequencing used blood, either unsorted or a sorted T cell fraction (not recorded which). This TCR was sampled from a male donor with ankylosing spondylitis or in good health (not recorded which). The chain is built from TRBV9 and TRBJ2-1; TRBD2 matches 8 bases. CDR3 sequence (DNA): TGTGCCAGCAGCTCTGACGTAGCGGGGCCAGACAATGAGCAGTTCTTC. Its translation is CASSSDVAGPDNEQFF.